A single sample gave rise to the 3 T cell receptor beta chains below, sequenced in a study of molecular identifiers for immune sequencing clone quantification. TCRdb passed the PCR reads through MiXCR, listing each CDR3 protein once. The sample holds tens of thousands of distinct CDR3 sequences, about a third seen once. Sequenced input: naive CD8+ T cells from blood, with Jurkat cell RNA spiked in. Indicated subset: FACS-sorted CD8+CD4-CCR7+CD45RA+ naive T cells. The receptors shown here come from a human donor in good health. Some libraries in this study had Jurkat cell RNA spiked in.

This clonotype was counted between two and nine times. The rearrangement links TRBV7-9 to TRBJ2-2; D unclear. Trimming pared 1 base from V and 4 bases from J, leaving 7 bases between. The CDR3 spans 14 residues. The germline CDR1 and CDR2 sequences are SEHNR and FQNEAQ (reference sequence). The CDR3 loop reads CASSLEPSTGELFF. Written as DNA, the CDR3 is TGTGCCAGCAGCTTAGAGCCGAGCACCGGGGAGCTGTTTTTT.

This clonotype was recorded many times. This chain uses TRBV28 with TRBJ2-7; tentative D call: TRBD1 (5 bases). The CDR3 runs 16 residues. V lost 4 bases, J lost 4 bases, and 20 bases lay in between. CDR1 and CDR2 from the germline V gene are MDHEN and SYDVKM. DNA for the CDR3: TGTGCCAGCAGTTCCCGGAAGGTAGGACACCTTTACGAGCAGTACTTC. It encodes CASSSRKVGHLYEQYF.

The chain couples TRBV4-1 to TRBJ2-7; D is unclear. V lost 0 bases to trimming and J lost 7 bases, with 10 bases between them. This CDR3 comprises 13 residues. The germline V gene encodes CDR1 MGHRA and CDR2 YSYEKL. CDR3 loop: CASSQDQVREQYF. The CDR3 DNA reads as TGCGCCAGCAGCCAAGATCAAGTTCGGGAGCAGTACTTC.